These 19 T cell receptor beta chains came from one sample sequenced in a study of shared clonotypes between healthy human individuals. Only in-frame clones appear in the TCRdb table, and some are missing; sequencing was by immunoSEQ multiplex PCR. The repertoire has 400,000 to 600,000 clones, roughly 80% of them found once; the top ten carry less than 15%. The source material was PBMCs. These receptors all stem from a woman between 40 and 50 years old in good health. Some clones in this sample may be carry-over from other donors' samples.

V is TRBV28 and J is TRBJ2-1; 9 bases line up with TRBD2. Germline-derived CDR1 and CDR2 are MDHEN and SYDVKM. The CDR3 is 14 residues long. Trimming took 7 bases from V and 6 from J; bases not matched to a gene: 7. The CDR3 region is CASTVASGINEQFF. Written as DNA, the CDR3 is TGTGCCAGCACTGTAGCTAGCGGGATCAATGAGCAGTTCTTC.

The J gene is TRBJ1-1, the V gene TRBV7-9; TRBD1 agrees at 11 bases. V was clipped by 5 bases and J by 6 bases; unmatched bases: 8. The CDR3 is made up of 15 amino acids. Germline lookup yields CDR1 SEHNR and CDR2 FQNEAQ (reference sequence). CDR3 DNA: TGTGCCAGCAGCAATCGCCGGGACAGGGGGTCTGAAGCTTTCTTT. The encoded protein is CASSNRRDRGSEAFF.

The J gene is TRBJ2-3, the V gene TRBV27; D gene unclear. The V and J ends lost 6 bases and 8 bases respectively, with 12 bases between them. Germline V CDR1 and CDR2: MNHEY, SMNVEV (reference sequence). This CDR3 is 12 amino acids long. The CDR3 loop reads CASSPLLGTQYF. The CDR3 nucleotides read TGTGCCAGCAGCCCGCTCTTGGGTACGCAGTATTTT.

The V and J genes are TRBV4-3 and TRBJ2-3, with TRBD2 matching over 12 bases. The germline V gene encodes CDR1 LGHNA and CDR2 YSLEER. CDR3 length: 18 amino acids. V shed 4 bases, J shed 2 bases, and the junction held 10 bases outside the gene matches. The CDR3: CASSPRTSGIIPTDTQYF. The CDR3 DNA reads TGCGCCAGCAGCCCAAGGACTAGCGGGATTATCCCCACAGATACGCAGTATTTT.

Concerning this clone: The sample holds other DNA sequences that translate to the same CDR3. This chain joins TRBV28 and TRBJ2-7; no firm D call. Germline loops: CDR1 MDHEN, CDR2 SYDVKM. The CDR3 length is 11 residues. The V end lost 6 bases, the J end lost 3 bases, and 6 bases lay between the germline ends. CDR3 nucleotides: TGTGCCAGCAGACTAAACTACGAGCAGTACTTC. The encoded protein is CASRLNYEQYF.

The chain couples TRBV19 to TRBJ1-5, with a tentative D call TRBD1 (5 bases). Trimming stripped 4 bases from V and 6 bases from J, with 16 bases between. Germline-derived CDR1 and CDR2 are LNHDA and SQIVND (reference sequence). The CDR3 spans 15 residues. The CDR3 is CASSRGRAPPQPQHF. CDR3 in DNA: TGTGCCAGTAGTAGGGGCAGGGCCCCTCCTCAGCCCCAGCATTTT.

This clone was seen a handful of times. A far larger clone is one nucleotide away, so this likely arose from a read error. The genes are TRBV6-1 and TRBJ1-1; D might be TRBD1 (5 bases). CDR1 MNHNS and CDR2 SASEGT come from the germline V gene. The CDR3 loop spans 13 amino acids. V was cut by 5 bases and J by 3 bases, with 10 bases left in between. The CDR3 DNA sequence: TGTGCCAGCAGTATTGAGGGACACACTGAAGCTTTCTTT. This codes for CASSIEGHTEAFF.

V and J are TRBV11-2 and TRBJ2-3; D gene unclear. V lost 0 bases and J lost 6, with 13 bases in between. Germline CDR1 SGHAT, CDR2 FQNNGV. The CDR3 is 15 residues long. The CDR3 here is CASSLDGWAGDTQYF. CDR3 sequence (DNA): TGTGCCAGCAGCTTAGATGGATGGGCAGGTGATACGCAGTATTTT.

Ten or more counts support this clone. This sequence joins TRBV28 and TRBJ1-1; TRBD1 is a possible D gene (5 bases). Trimming took 7 bases from V and 4 from J, leaving 16 bases between them. The CDR3 totals 14 residues. CDR1 and CDR2 (germline): MDHEN, SYDVKM. CDR3 sequence reads: CASTLWGRSTEAFF. Written as DNA, the CDR3 is TGTGCCAGCACCCTCTGGGGGAGATCCACTGAAGCTTTCTTT.

The rearrangement joins TRBV5-1 to TRBJ1-3; D possibly corresponds to TRBD1 (5 bases). This CDR3 comprises 12 residues. Trimming took 4 bases from V and 7 from J, leaving 9 bases between them. Germline V gene lookup returns CDR1 SGHRS and CDR2 YFSETQ. CDR3 nucleotides: TGCGCCAGCAGCCCAGAGGGGAACACCATATATTTT. Translation: CASSPEGNTIYF.

The chain couples TRBV7-8 to TRBJ1-4; the match to TRBD1 covers 7 bases. The CDR3 contains 16 residues. Germline lookup yields CDR1 SGHVS and CDR2 FQNEAQ. V gave up 5 bases and J gave up 2 bases; unmatched junction bases: 8. The CDR3 nucleotides read TGTGCCAGCAGCAAGACAGGGACTGGTACTAATGAAAAACTGTTTTTT. Protein product: CASSKTGTGTNEKLFF.

The chain couples TRBV9 to TRBJ1-1; D might be TRBD1 (5 bases). Germline V CDR1 and CDR2: SGDLS, YYNGEE. Trimming shortened V by 6 bases and J by 5 bases, and 17 bases separated the two germline ends. The CDR3 loop spans 14 amino acids. The DNA for the CDR3 is TGTGCCAGCACCCATGGTGGGGCAATGACTGAAGCTTTCTTT. Encoded protein: CASTHGGAMTEAFF.

CDR3 DNA sequence: TGTGCCAGCAGTTACTCTCCAGGATCCTACGAGCAGTACTTC. This codes for CASSYSPGSYEQYF. The chain couples TRBV6-5 to TRBJ2-7, with unresolved D. Germline assignment: CDR1 MNHEY and CDR2 SVGAGI. This CDR3 is 14 amino acids long. The V and J ends lost 0 bases and 1 base respectively, with 7 bases between them.

The J gene is TRBJ2-1, the V gene TRBV15; weak D call: TRBD2 (5 bases). Trimming left V 3 bases short and J 8 bases short, with 11 bases between. Per germline, CDR1 LNHNV and CDR2 YYDKDF (reference sequence). This CDR3 contains 13 residues. CDR3 sequence: CATSSGLLDEQFF. Written as DNA, the CDR3 is TGTGCCACCAGCAGCGGACTCTTGGATGAGCAGTTCTTC.

This clone has a single count. This specimen includes other DNA sequences encoding the same CDR3. The chain combines TRBV7-9 with TRBJ2-7; tentatively, D is TRBD2 (6 bases). CDR1 and CDR2 (germline): SEHNR, FQNEAQ (reference sequence). This CDR3 spans 16 amino acids. V dropped 0 bases and J dropped 4 bases, with 16 bases sitting between them. Here the CDR3 reads CASSLAGGPTRYEQYF. As DNA, the CDR3 is TGTGCCAGCAGCTTAGCAGGAGGGCCCACTAGGTACGAGCAGTACTTC. Using reference TRBV7-9 and TRBJ2-7 for the parts outside the CDR3, the full variable domain is DTGVSQNPRHKITKRGQNVTFRCDPISEHNRLYWYRQTLGQGPEFLTYFQNEAQLEKSRLLSDRFSAERPKGSFSTLEIQRTEQGDSAMYLCASSLAGGPTRYEQYFGPGTRLTVT.

V and J are TRBV18 and TRBJ2-1, with 8 bases that match TRBD2. Unmatched junction bases numbered 7, after V lost 3 bases and J lost 0 bases. The CDR3 sequence is 17 residues long. Germline V gene lookup returns CDR1 KGHSH and CDR2 LQKENI. Written as DNA, the CDR3 is TGTGCCAGCTCACCGGGAACTAGCGGTAGCTCCTACAATGAGCAGTTCTTC. The encoded protein is CASSPGTSGSSYNEQFF.

This sequence joins TRBV27 and TRBJ2-3; no reliable D call. Trimming took 1 base from V and 5 from J, leaving 13 bases between them. Germline V lookup: CDR1 MNHEY, CDR2 SMNVEV (reference sequence). The CDR3 spans 15 residues. As DNA, the CDR3 is TGTGCCAGCAGTTTATATGGGGTATTAGGAGATACGCAGTATTTT. Protein: CASSLYGVLGDTQYF.

The chain is built from TRBV12-5 and TRBJ2-2; 7 bases line up with TRBD1. The CDR3 runs to 15 residues. V trimming: 3 bases; J trimming: 2 bases; junction bases outside the gene matches: 3. Per germline, CDR1 LGHNT and CDR2 FRNRAP. In DNA, the CDR3 is TGTGCTAGTGGTTTAGGGGACAGTAACACCGGGGAGCTGTTTTTT. This sequence encodes CASGLGDSNTGELFF.

This chain uses TRBV28 with TRBJ2-3; 10 bases are a match to TRBD2. The germline CDR1 and CDR2 sequences are MDHEN and SYDVKM. CDR3 size: 15 residues. With 10 bases clipped from V and 4 bases from J, the junction kept 11 bases outside the gene matches. The CDR3 region is CAIRTGTSEADTQYF. DNA for the CDR3: TGTGCCATTAGAACCGGGACTAGCGAGGCAGATACGCAGTATTTT.